This T cell receptor (beta chain) was captured in a study of Ad26.COV2.S vaccination and SARS-CoV-2 variants. Clones were sequenced by immunoSEQ multiplex PCR, and TCRdb holds only the in-frame ones, with some missing. The table lists about 400,000 clones, approximately 86% of them singletons. Documented treatment: about 20 received Ad26.COV2.S at low or high dose, single or two shots; several received placebo; per-sample allocation not given. Repertoires come from day 63 after the first vaccine or placebo injection. J lost 6 bases, V lost 5 bases, and 9 bases had no gene match. The V gene's germline CDR1 is MNHNY and CDR2 SVGAGI (reference sequence). The CDR3 covers 15 residues.

The specimen comprised peripheral blood, sampled in a trial of Ad26.COV2.S vaccine versus placebo. This chain links TRBV6-6 with TRBJ1-4; the match to TRBD1 covers 7 bases. This clonotype was sampled from a person between 18 and 59 years old who received the Ad26.COV2.S COVID-19 vaccine or a placebo. The CDR3 region is CASSDPGTVYEKLFF. The CDR3 DNA sequence: TGTGCCAGCAGTGACCCCGGGACAGTGTATGAAAAACTGTTTTTT.